The 8 T cell receptor beta chains below come from one sample, sequenced in a study of blood T cells in healthy people across ages. Combining a sample-barcoded 5' primer with a J-beta primer mix, a second PCR ran for roughly 6 to 11 cycles. TCRdb redid the calling of the 5' RACE reads with MiXCR, one entry per CDR3 protein. The repertoire includes fewer than 1.5 million distinct CDR3 sequences, roughly 40% of them detected once, and 7.9% sits in the top ten. Sequenced: blood. These receptors all stem from a woman aged 18-30 years in good health.

V gene TRBV4-1 combines with J gene TRBJ1-2; D is unresolved. The ends were cut back, 0 bases at V and 6 bases at J, with 17 bases in the middle. CDR1 and CDR2 from the germline V gene are MGHRA and YSYEKL. The CDR3 has 16 amino acids. CDR3 loop: CASSQDSVRRVHGYTF. The DNA of the CDR3 is TGCGCCAGCAGCCAAGATTCCGTCCGTAGGGTCCATGGCTACACCTTC.

CDR3 sequence reads: CASSIGGLDNEQFF. CDR3 DNA: TGTGCCAGTAGTATCGGCGGACTGGACAATGAGCAGTTCTTC. The chain uses TRBV19 and TRBJ2-1, with a possible D match to TRBD2 (5 bases). Trimming removed 3 bases from V and 5 bases from J, with 11 bases in between. Germline CDR1 LNHDA, CDR2 SQIVND (reference sequence). The CDR3 has 14 residues.

This clonotype was detected only once. The chain employs TRBV27 and TRBJ2-3, with D unresolved. CDR1 and CDR2 (germline): MNHEY, SMNVEV (reference sequence). Trimming stripped 6 bases from V and 4 bases from J, with 11 bases between. CDR3 length: 13 amino acids. In nucleotides, the CDR3 is TGTGCCAGCAGGGACCAAGGAGCAGATACGCAGTATTTT. Translation: CASRDQGADTQYF.

The genes are TRBV6-6 and TRBJ1-5; D is unresolved. This CDR3 spans 14 amino acids. Germline V gene lookup returns CDR1 MNHNY and CDR2 SVGAGI (reference sequence). The V end lost 5 bases, the J end lost 2 bases, and 10 bases lay between the germline ends. The CDR3 coding sequence is TGTGCCAGCAGTCGCCCTCCGGGCAATCAGCCCCAGCATTTT. Its protein product is CASSRPPGNQPQHF.

The chain links TRBV14 to TRBJ1-6; no clear D. Germline CDR1 is SGHDN and CDR2 is FVKESK. The V end was cut by 2 bases, the J end by 3 bases, with 11 bases between. The CDR3 is made up of 16 amino acids. The chain's CDR3 is CASSQREPIYNSPLHF. In DNA, the CDR3 is TGTGCCAGCAGCCAACGAGAACCGATCTATAATTCACCCCTCCACTTT.

This rearrangement joins TRBV27 to TRBJ1-1, with 9 nucleotides matching TRBD1. There are 13 residues in the CDR3. In germline, CDR1 is MNHEY, CDR2 SMNVEV (reference sequence). The V gene end was trimmed by 5 bases and the J gene end by 9 bases; junction bases not matched to a gene: 7. The CDR3 loop is CASSLHGQGKAFF. For the CDR3, the DNA is TGTGCCAGCAGTCTGCATGGACAGGGGAAAGCTTTCTTT.

This clonotype was picked up a small number of times. V gene TRBV5-1 combines with J gene TRBJ2-1; the match to TRBD2 covers 11 bases. This CDR3 is built from 18 residues. CDR1 and CDR2 from the germline V gene are SGHRS and YFSETQ. The junction had 15 bases not matched to a gene; V was cut back by 3 bases and J by 7 bases. The CDR3, as DNA: TGCGCCAGCAGCTCCACCACCGGGACTAGCGGAGGGGGTAATGAGCAGTTCTTC. This sequence encodes CASSSTTGTSGGGNEQFF.

This chain connects TRBV7-2 to TRBJ2-7; 12 nucleotides align to TRBD2. The germline V gene encodes CDR1 SGHTA and CDR2 FQGNSA. V was pared by 2 bases and J by 0 bases, with 14 bases of the junction left unmatched. The CDR3 is made up of 20 amino acids. This CDR3 is CASSLPRPGLAGPSSYEQYF. CDR3 DNA: TGTGCCAGCAGCTTACCACGACCGGGACTAGCGGGCCCGAGCTCCTACGAGCAGTACTTC.